The clone carrying this T cell receptor beta chain has a handful of counts. Its antigen is as yet unknown. It was considered stable Graves' hyperthyroidism when ophthalmopathy did not progress within 18 months. Hyperthyroidism in the patients, aged 18 to 65, was newly diagnosed and under 2 months in duration. This sample was taken from a study of T cells in Graves' hyperthyroidism and ophthalmopathy. Study observations and caveats: Model output signaled ophthalmopathy a median 6.5 months ahead of onset. Most expanded thyroid clonotypes above 0.001 also appeared in blood.

The ends lost 3 bases at V and 1 base at J; junction bases unmatched: 5. The CDR3 is made up of 16 amino acids. The germline V gene encodes CDR1 MRHNA and CDR2 SNTAGT. Authors of the study amplified TCR beta CDR3 regions from RNA transcripts. First-round RT-PCR of the TCR CDR3 relied on the HTBI primer set. One entry per CDR3 protein results from TCRdb running MiXCR on the multiplex PCR reads. The sample consists of hundreds of thousands of distinct CDR3 sequences, 11% to 15% of them appearing once. V and J are TRBV6-4 and TRBJ2-1, with TRBD2 matching over 8 bases. This receptor was taken from a woman between 18 and 29 years old with Graves' hyperthyroidism. Specimen: blood. CDR3 bases: TGTGCCAGCAGTGATAGCGGGACTAAGTCCTACAATGAGCAGTTCTTC. The encoded protein is CASSDSGTKSYNEQFF.